This TCR beta chain was found in a study of blood T cell repertoires in COVID-19. Germline V gene sequence: CDR1 SGHKS, CDR2 YYEKEE (reference sequence). The V end lost 0 bases, the J end lost 0 bases, and 7 bases lay between the germline ends. The CDR3 sequence is 14 residues long. Repertoires were generated with immunoSEQ multiplex PCR, while TCRdb's copy carries only in-frame clones and drops some. The table records some 97,000 clones, roughly 89% of them present only once. Source material: peripheral blood. This clonotype originated in a man in his 70s with acute or convalescent COVID-19. The chain recombines TRBV5-5 with TRBJ2-7; D is ambiguous. The CDR3 sequence is CASSLGQYSYEQYF. In DNA form, the CDR3 reads TGTGCCAGCAGCTTGGGTCAGTACTCCTACGAGCAGTACTTC.